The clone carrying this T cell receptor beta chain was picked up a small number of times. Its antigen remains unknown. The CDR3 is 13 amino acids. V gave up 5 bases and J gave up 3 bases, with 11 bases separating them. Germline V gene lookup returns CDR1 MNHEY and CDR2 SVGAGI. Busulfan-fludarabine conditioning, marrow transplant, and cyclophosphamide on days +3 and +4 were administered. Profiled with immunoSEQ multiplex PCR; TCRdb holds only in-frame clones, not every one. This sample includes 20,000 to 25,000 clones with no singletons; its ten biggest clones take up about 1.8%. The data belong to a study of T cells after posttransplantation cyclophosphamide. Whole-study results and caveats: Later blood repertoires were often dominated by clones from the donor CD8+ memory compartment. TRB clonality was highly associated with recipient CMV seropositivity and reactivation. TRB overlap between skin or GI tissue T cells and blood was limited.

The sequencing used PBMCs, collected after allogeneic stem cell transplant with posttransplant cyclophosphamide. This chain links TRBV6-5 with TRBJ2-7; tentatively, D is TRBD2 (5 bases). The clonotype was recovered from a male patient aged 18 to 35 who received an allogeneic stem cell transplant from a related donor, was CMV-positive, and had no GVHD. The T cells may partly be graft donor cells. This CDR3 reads CASSGEPGYEQYF. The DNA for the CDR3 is TGTGCCAGCAGTGGGGAGCCGGGCTACGAGCAGTACTTC.